This TCR beta chain was obtained from a study of blood T cell repertoires in COVID-19. Study at large: Acute and convalescent COVID-19 specimens originated in the United States, Italy and Spain. T cells, B-cell-depleted T cells, or PBMCs provided the cDNA or gDNA that served as material.

The trim removed 8 bases at V and 6 bases at J, leaving 5 bases unmatched. This CDR3 comprises 13 residues. Germline CDR1 and CDR2: LNHDA and SQIVND (reference sequence). Original processing notes: Reference gene primer amplification gave estimated nucleated cell counts. The repertoire was sequenced with immunoSEQ multiplex PCR; TCRdb's copy has only in-frame clones and lacks some. The DNA was the basis for D and trimming; V, J and clone size are from that table. The sample shows about 90,000 clones, more than 75% of them seen only once. The specimen was peripheral blood. The J gene is TRBJ2-2, the V gene TRBV19; 8 bases fit TRBD1. This clonotype was obtained from a man between 65 and 80 years old with acute or convalescent COVID-19. CDR3 sequence: CASDGQGSGELFF. The CDR3 DNA reads as TGTGCCAGTGACGGACAGGGTTCCGGGGAGCTGTTTTTT.